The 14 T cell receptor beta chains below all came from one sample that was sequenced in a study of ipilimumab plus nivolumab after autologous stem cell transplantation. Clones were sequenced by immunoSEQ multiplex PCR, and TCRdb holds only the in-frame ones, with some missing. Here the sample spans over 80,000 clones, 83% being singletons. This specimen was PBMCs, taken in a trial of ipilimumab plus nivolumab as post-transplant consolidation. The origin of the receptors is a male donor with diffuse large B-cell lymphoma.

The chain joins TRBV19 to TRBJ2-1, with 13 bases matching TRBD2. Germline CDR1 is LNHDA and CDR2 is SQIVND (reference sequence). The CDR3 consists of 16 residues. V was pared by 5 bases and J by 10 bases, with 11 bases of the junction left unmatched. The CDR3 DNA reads TGTGCCAGTAGTCCCCTCACTAGCGGGGGGGTGAGAGAGCAGTTCTTC. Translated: CASSPLTSGGVREQFF.

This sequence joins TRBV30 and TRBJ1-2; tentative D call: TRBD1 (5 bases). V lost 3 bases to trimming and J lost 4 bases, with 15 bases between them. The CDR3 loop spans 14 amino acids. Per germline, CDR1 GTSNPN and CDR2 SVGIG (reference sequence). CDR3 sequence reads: CAWSLDSGIYGYTF. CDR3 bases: TGTGCCTGGAGCCTTGACAGCGGAATCTATGGCTACACCTTC.

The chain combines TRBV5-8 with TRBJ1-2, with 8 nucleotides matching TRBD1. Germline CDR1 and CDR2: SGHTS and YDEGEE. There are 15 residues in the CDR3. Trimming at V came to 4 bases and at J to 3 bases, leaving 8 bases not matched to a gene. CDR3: CASSVTGVRYYGYTF. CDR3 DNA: TGTGCCAGCAGCGTGACAGGGGTTCGGTACTATGGCTACACCTTC.

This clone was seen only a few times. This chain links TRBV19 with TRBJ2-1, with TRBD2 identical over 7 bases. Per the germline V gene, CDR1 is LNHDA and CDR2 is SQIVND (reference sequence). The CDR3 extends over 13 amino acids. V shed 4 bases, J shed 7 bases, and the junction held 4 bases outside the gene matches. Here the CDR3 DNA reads TGTGCCAGTAGTAAACTAGCGAGGAATGAGCAGTTCTTC. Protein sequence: CASSKLARNEQFF. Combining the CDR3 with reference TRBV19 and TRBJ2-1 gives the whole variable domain DGGITQSPKYLFRKEGQNVTLSCEQNLNHDAMYWYRQDPGQGLRLIYYSQIVNDFQKGDIAEGYSVSREKKESFPLTVTSAQKNPTAFYLCASSKLARNEQFFGPGTRLTVL.

CDR3 DNA: TGTGCCAGCAGCGTACAGGGGAACACCGGGGAGCTGTTTTTT. This encodes CASSVQGNTGELFF. J is TRBJ2-2 and V is TRBV9; maybe TRBD1 (5 bases). The CDR3 contains 14 residues. The germline gives CDR1 SGDLS, CDR2 YYNGEE. The V end was cut by 1 base, the J end by 1 base, with 5 bases between.

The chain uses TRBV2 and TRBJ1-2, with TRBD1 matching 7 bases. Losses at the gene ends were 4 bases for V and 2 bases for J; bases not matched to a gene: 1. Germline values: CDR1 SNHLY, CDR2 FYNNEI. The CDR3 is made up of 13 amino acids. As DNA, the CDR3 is TGTGCCAGCAGTGTGGGACAGAACTATGGCTACACCTTC. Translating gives CASSVGQNYGYTF. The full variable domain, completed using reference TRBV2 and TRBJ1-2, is EPEVTQTPSHQVTQMGQEVILRCVPISNHLYFYWYRQILGQKVEFLVSFYNNEISEKSEIFDDQFSVERPDGSNFTLKIRSTKLEDSAMYFCASSVGQNYGYTFGSGTRLTVV.

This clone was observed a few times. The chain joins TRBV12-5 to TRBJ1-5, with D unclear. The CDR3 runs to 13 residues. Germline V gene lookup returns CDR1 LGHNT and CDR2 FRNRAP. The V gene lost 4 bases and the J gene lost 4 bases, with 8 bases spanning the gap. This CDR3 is CASGSGSNQPQHF. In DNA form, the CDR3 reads TGTGCTAGTGGTTCCGGGTCTAATCAGCCCCAGCATTTT.

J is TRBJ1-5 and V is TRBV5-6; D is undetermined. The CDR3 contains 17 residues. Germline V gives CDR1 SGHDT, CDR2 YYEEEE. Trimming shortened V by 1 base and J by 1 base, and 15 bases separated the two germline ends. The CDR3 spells CASSLLSGRMSNQPQHF. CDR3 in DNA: TGTGCCAGCAGCTTGTTGTCCGGGAGAATGAGCAATCAGCCCCAGCATTTT. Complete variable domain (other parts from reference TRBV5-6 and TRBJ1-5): DAGVTQSPTHLIKTRGQQVTLRCSPKSGHDTVSWYQQALGQGPQFIFQYYEEEERQRGNFPDRFSGHQFPNYSSELNVNALLLGDSALYLCASSLLSGRMSNQPQHFGDGTRLSIL.

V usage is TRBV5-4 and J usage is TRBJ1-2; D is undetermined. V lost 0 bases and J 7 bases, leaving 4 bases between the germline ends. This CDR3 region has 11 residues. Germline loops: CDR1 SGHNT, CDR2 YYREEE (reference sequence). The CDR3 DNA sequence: TGTGCCAGCAGCTTGGGGGTTGGCTACACCTTC. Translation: CASSLGVGYTF.

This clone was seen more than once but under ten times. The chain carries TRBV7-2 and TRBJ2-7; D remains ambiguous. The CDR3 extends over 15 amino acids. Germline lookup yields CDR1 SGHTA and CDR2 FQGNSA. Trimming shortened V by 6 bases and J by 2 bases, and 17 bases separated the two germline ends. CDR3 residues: CASRATNSLPYEQYF. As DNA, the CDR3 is TGTGCCAGCAGGGCGACAAATTCGCTTCCCTACGAGCAGTACTTC.

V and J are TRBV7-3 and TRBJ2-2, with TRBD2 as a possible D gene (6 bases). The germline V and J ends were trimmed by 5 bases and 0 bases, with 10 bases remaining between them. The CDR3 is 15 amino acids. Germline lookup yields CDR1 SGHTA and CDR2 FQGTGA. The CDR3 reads CASSLGGANTGELFF. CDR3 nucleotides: TGTGCCAGCAGCCTAGGAGGGGCGAACACCGGGGAGCTGTTTTTT.

The CDR3 here is CASRVIATNEKLFF. The CDR3 bases are TGTGCCAGCAGGGTTATAGCAACTAATGAAAAACTGTTTTTT. The J gene is TRBJ1-4, the V gene TRBV2; D unclear. V was clipped by 6 bases and J by 0 bases, with 8 bases between them. Germline CDR1 SNHLY, CDR2 FYNNEI. This CDR3 comprises 14 residues.

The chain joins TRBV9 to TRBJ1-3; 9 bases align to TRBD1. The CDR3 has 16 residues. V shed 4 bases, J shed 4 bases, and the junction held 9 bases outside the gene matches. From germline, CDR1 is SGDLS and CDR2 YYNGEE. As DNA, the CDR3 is TGTGCCAGCAGCCCTTCTAGCGGGACAGGGGGAAACACCATATATTTT. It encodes CASSPSSGTGGNTIYF.

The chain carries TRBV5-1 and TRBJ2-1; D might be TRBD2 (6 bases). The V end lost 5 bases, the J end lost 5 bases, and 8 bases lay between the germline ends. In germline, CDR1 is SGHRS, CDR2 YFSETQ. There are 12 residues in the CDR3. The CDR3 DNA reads TGCGCCAGCAGGCCGGGGGACAATGAGCAGTTCTTC. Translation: CASRPGDNEQFF.